The 13 T cell receptor beta chains below were found in one sample sequenced in a study of shared clonotypes between healthy human individuals. Cells designated naive CD8 were CD45RO-negative and were positively selected for CCR7, with terminally differentiated effector memory CD45RA+ cells excluded. Clones were sequenced by immunoSEQ multiplex PCR, and TCRdb holds only the in-frame ones, with some missing. Of under 2,000,000 clones detected, about 95% appear once; the ten largest clones hold 0.9% to 1.5%. The sample consisted of naive CD8+ T cells sorted from blood. The receptor source for this set is a man aged 18 to 35 in good health.

The chain uses TRBV6-4 and TRBJ2-3; unclear D gene. The V end lost 0 bases, the J end lost 4 bases, and 14 bases lay between the germline ends. Germline-derived CDR1 and CDR2 are MRHNA and SNTAGT. The CDR3 is 16 amino acids. The CDR3 loop is CASSDSRYSHADTQYF. The CDR3 DNA reads as TGTGCCAGCAGTGACTCAAGATATTCGCACGCAGATACGCAGTATTTT.

The chain has TRBV27 and TRBJ2-1; no reliable D call. In germline, CDR1 is MNHEY, CDR2 SMNVEV (reference sequence). Trimming shortened V by 4 bases and J by 7 bases, and 8 bases separated the two germline ends. CDR3 size: 12 residues. The CDR3 loop is CASSSPPNEQFF. The CDR3 DNA reads as TGTGCCAGCAGTTCCCCCCCTAATGAGCAGTTCTTC.

This clone was detected only once. The gene calls are TRBV19 and TRBJ2-7; 11 nucleotides agree with TRBD2. CDR1 is LNHDA, CDR2 SQIVND, per germline (reference sequence). The junction had 5 bases not matched to a gene; V was cut back by 5 bases and J by 2 bases. The CDR3 is made up of 15 amino acids. The CDR3 sequence: CASSPRLAGPYEQYF. In DNA, the CDR3 is TGTGCCAGTAGTCCCCGACTAGCGGGACCCTACGAGCAGTACTTC.

The V gene is TRBV6-4, the J gene TRBJ2-5, with TRBD1 identical over 8 bases. V lost 4 bases to trimming and J lost 1 base; unmatched junction nucleotides: 8. CDR1 and CDR2 (germline): MRHNA, SNTAGT. The CDR3 spans 16 residues. CDR3 sequence (DNA): TGTGCCAGCAGTGGAATATCCGACAGGGGCCAAGAGACCCAGTACTTC. Its protein is CASSGISDRGQETQYF.

The J gene is TRBJ2-7, the V gene TRBV27; 8 nucleotides align to TRBD2. CDR1 is MNHEY and CDR2 is SMNVEV in the germline V gene (reference sequence). The CDR3 extends over 14 amino acids. Trimming took 5 bases from V and 0 from J; bases not matched to a gene: 3. This chain's CDR3 is CASSPGGTSYEQYF. The CDR3 region has the DNA TGTGCCAGCAGTCCGGGGGGGACCTCCTACGAGCAGTACTTC.

The CDR3 protein is CASRGTGLLDYGYTF. CDR3 nucleotides: TGTGCCAGCAGAGGGACAGGGCTGTTAGATTATGGCTACACCTTC. The rearrangement joins TRBV6-1 to TRBJ1-2, with 9 bases identical to TRBD1. V was pared by 6 bases and J by 5 bases, with 10 bases of the junction left unmatched. CDR3 length: 15 amino acids. Germline CDR1 MNHNS, CDR2 SASEGT.

The chain couples TRBV9 to TRBJ2-7; 10 bases agree with TRBD2. V lost 0 bases to trimming and J lost 3 bases; unmatched junction nucleotides: 9. The CDR3 is 17 amino acids. Germline CDR1 and CDR2: SGDLS and YYNGEE. CDR3: CASSVVPVAGGVYEQYF. For the CDR3, the DNA is TGTGCCAGCAGCGTAGTCCCGGTAGCGGGGGGAGTCTACGAGCAGTACTTC.

This clone is a singleton in its sample. The genes are TRBV7-9 and TRBJ2-3; TRBD2 might be the D (6 bases). Germline CDR1 SEHNR, CDR2 FQNEAQ (reference sequence). The length of the CDR3 is 15 residues. V lost 5 bases and J 2 bases, leaving 14 bases between the germline ends. CDR3 sequence reads: CASSPRETLTDTQYF. For the CDR3, the DNA is TGTGCCAGCAGCCCCCGGGAGACCCTCACAGATACGCAGTATTTT.

The V call is TRBV9, the J call TRBJ2-7, with D tentatively TRBD1 or TRBD2 (6 bases each). Germline V gene lookup returns CDR1 SGDLS and CDR2 YYNGEE. Trimming stripped 0 bases from V and 5 bases from J, with 18 bases between. This CDR3 region has 16 residues. CDR3 residues: CASSVGGAGPSHEQYF. The CDR3 bases are TGTGCCAGCAGCGTAGGGGGGGCAGGGCCTTCCCACGAGCAGTACTTC.

The chain employs TRBV13 and TRBJ2-7, with a possible D match to TRBD2 (6 bases). This CDR3 has 16 amino acids. The V end lost 3 bases, the J end lost 2 bases, and 17 bases lay between the germline ends. Germline CDR1 is PRHDT and CDR2 is FYEKMQ (reference sequence). CDR3 nucleotide sequence: TGTGCCAGCAGCTTTCTCGGGGCGGGGAACACCTACGAGCAGTACTTC. This sequence encodes CASSFLGAGNTYEQYF.

In the case of this clone: This sample also contains other DNA sequences that code for the same CDR3. The chain carries TRBV27 and TRBJ1-2; 10 bases align to TRBD1. This CDR3 spans 14 amino acids. Germline assignment: CDR1 MNHEY and CDR2 SMNVEV (reference sequence). The junction had 4 bases not matched to a gene; V was cut back by 6 bases and J by 3 bases. CDR3 region: CASRWTGGDYGYTF. The CDR3 nucleotides read TGTGCCAGCAGGTGGACAGGGGGTGACTATGGCTACACCTTC.

This clone was recorded only once. One end of the junction varies from germline; a read error may be responsible. CDR3 DNA: TGTGCCACCAACTCGGTTCCCTCCGACGAGCAGTACTTC. This encodes CATNSVPSDEQYF. The V call is TRBV5-5, the J call TRBJ2-7; D remains unclear. The CDR3 is 13 residues long. Germline assignment: CDR1 SGHKS and CDR2 YYEKEE (reference sequence).

The chain carries TRBV4-2 and TRBJ2-7; 7 bases are a match to TRBD1. Germline V gene data show CDR1 as LGHNA and CDR2 as YNFKEQ. V trimming: 4 bases; J trimming: 0 bases; junction bases outside the gene matches: 6. The CDR3 covers 15 residues. CDR3 sequence reads: CASSPTGTDSYEQYF. The CDR3 DNA follows: TGTGCCAGCAGCCCGACCGGGACAGACTCCTACGAGCAGTACTTC.